The text below deals with one TCR beta chain. Every individual CD8+ T cell subset underwent sorting in triplicate at 280,000 or so cells apiece. This record comes from a study of CXCR3-negative and CXCR3-positive naive CD8 T cells. Germline lookup yields CDR1 SGHRS and CDR2 YFSETQ. The CDR3 has 15 residues. Libraries were UMI-labeled 5' RACE TRB cDNA. TCRdb reprocessed the 5' RACE reads, with one entry per CDR3 protein and no DNA. This sample carries around 52,000 distinct CDR3 sequences, with about a quarter going to the ten biggest clones. This clonotype was obtained from a human donor in good health. Some clones in this sample may be carry-over from other donors' samples. Sequenced: memory CD8+ T cells from blood. V is TRBV5-1 and J is TRBJ1-2. CDR3 sequence reads: CASSLIGSRKWGYTF.